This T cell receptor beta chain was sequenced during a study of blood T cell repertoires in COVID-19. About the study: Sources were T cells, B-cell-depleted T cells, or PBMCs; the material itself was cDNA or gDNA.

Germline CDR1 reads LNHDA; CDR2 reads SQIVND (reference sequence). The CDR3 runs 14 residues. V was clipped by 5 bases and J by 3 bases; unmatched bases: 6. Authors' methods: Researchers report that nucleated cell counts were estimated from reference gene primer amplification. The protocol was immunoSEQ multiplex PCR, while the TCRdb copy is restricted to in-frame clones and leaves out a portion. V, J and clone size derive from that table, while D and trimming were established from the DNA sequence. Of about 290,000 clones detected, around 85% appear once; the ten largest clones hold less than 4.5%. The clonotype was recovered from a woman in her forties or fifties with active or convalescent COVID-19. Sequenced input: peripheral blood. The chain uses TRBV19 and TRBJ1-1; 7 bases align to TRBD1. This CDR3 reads CASSARGADTEAFF. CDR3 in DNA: TGTGCCAGTAGTGCCAGGGGGGCGGACACTGAAGCTTTCTTT.